One and the same sample provided the 5 T cell receptor beta chains below, sequenced in a study of glioma-infiltrating T cells after dendritic cell vaccination. Only in-frame clones appear in the TCRdb table, and some are missing; sequencing was by immunoSEQ multiplex PCR. The repertoire consists of 100,000 to 120,000 clones, with about 90% occurring once and the leading ten covering over 2.5%. Sample time point: after dendritic cell vaccination, including at tumor progression/relapse. The sample was blood, taken after dendritic cell vaccination. Receptors were obtained from a human donor with glioblastoma.

This sequence joins TRBV30 and TRBJ2-3; the D is unclear. The CDR3 sequence is 13 residues long. V was trimmed by 3 bases and J by 4 bases, leaving 11 bases between them. CDR1 and CDR2 (germline): GTSNPN, SVGIG (reference sequence). The CDR3 nucleotides are TGTGCCTGGAGCCCTAATCTCGCAGATACGCAGTATTTT. Translation: CAWSPNLADTQYF.

This chain connects TRBV27 to TRBJ1-1; a possible D gene is TRBD1 (6 bases). The V end lost 8 bases, the J end lost 1 base, and 14 bases lay between the germline ends. Germline CDR1 and CDR2: MNHEY and SMNVEV (reference sequence). This CDR3 comprises 14 residues. The CDR3 nucleotides are TGTGCCAGCCGAGCGGGACAACAGAACACTGAAGCTTTCTTT. Residues: CASRAGQQNTEAFF.

The rearrangement uses TRBV19 and TRBJ1-5; 7 nucleotides line up with TRBD1. Germline loops: CDR1 LNHDA, CDR2 SQIVND (reference sequence). CDR3 length: 13 amino acids. V dropped 7 bases and J dropped 4; count of bases not matched to a gene: 4. The CDR3 protein is CASTSDRNQPQHF. Here the CDR3 DNA reads TGTGCCAGTACCTCGGACAGGAATCAGCCCCAGCATTTT.

Note on this clone: It is unclear where the CDR3 begins or ends on the DNA, so no DNA is shown, and the CDR3 is as TCRdb lists it. J is TRBJ1-6 and V is TRBV19; TRBD1, the table's D call, was not compared with the DNA. Germline V gene lookup returns CDR1 LNHDA and CDR2 SQIVND (reference sequence). The CDR3 is 14 amino acids in total, end residues counted. The CDR3 region is CASTSGQNNSPLHF.

CDR3 coding DNA: TGTGCCAGCAGCCCCGACCCTCATTCTAGCTACAATGAGCAGTTCTTC. This encodes CASSPDPHSSYNEQFF. This rearrangement joins TRBV9 to TRBJ2-1; no clear D. This CDR3 is 16 amino acids long. CDR1 SGDLS and CDR2 YYNGEE come from the germline V gene. Trimming shortened V by 4 bases and J by 3 bases, and 17 bases separated the two germline ends.